This TCR beta chain was sequenced in a study of CD8 T cells in Susac syndrome. Study-wide findings and caveats: The study's TCR sequencing and HLA analysis covered a relatively small number of individuals, and the study acknowledged this.

The CDR3 is 15 amino acids. Per the germline V gene, CDR1 is MNHEY and CDR2 is SMNVEV (reference sequence). Losses at the gene ends were 0 bases for V and 3 bases for J; bases not matched to a gene: 2. A quantity of roughly 0.5 to 1 ug RNA underwent reverse transcription using random hexamers. TCRdb re-called the immunoSEQ multiplex PCR reads with MiXCR, one entry per CDR3 protein. Found here are about 150,000 distinct CDR3 sequences, approximately 96% of them singletons; the top ten hold around 0.21%. A remark on this clonotype: Its antigen is undetermined.

The study sequenced TCR beta in blood CD8+ and CD4+ T cells. The TCR originated in a human donor with multiple sclerosis. V and J are TRBV27 and TRBJ2-7, with TRBD2 matching over 10 bases. Sequenced material: CD8+ T cells from PBMCs. For the CDR3, the DNA is TGTGCCAGCAGTTTATCTAGCGGGGGGTTCTACGAGCAGTACTTC. Its protein is CASSLSSGGFYEQYF.